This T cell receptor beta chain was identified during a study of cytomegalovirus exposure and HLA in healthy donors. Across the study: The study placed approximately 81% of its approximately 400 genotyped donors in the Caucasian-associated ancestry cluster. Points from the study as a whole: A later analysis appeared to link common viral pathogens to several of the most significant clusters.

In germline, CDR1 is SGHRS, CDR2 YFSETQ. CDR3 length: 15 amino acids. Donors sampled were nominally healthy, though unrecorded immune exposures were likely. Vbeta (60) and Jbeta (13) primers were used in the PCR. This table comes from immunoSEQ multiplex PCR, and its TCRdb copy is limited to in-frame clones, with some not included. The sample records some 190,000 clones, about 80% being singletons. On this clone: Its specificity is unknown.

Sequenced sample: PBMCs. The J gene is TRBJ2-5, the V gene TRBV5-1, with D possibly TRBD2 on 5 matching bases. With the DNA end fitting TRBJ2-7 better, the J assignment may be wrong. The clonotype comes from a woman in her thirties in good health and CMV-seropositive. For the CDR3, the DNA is TGCGCCAGCAGCTTGGGTCACACGGGGTCCTACGAGCAGTACTTC. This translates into CASSLGHTGSYEQYF.